The clone carrying this T cell receptor (beta chain) occurred a few times. What it recognizes is unknown. This sample is drawn from a study of T cells after yellow fever vaccination. Study-level results: The study re-detected most primary-vaccination clones after the booster (96% CD4, around 89% CD8).

Production of TCR cDNA was by 5'RACE template switching, which also added a universal primer site and UMIs. TCRdb re-called the 5' RACE reads with MiXCR, one entry per CDR3 protein. The table has 300,000 to 400,000 distinct CDR3 sequences, 8.7% seen once. This TCR derives from a man between 18 and 35 years old who received the YFV17D yellow fever vaccine. The sequences come from PBMCs, collected on the day of the first yellow fever vaccination.

The CDR3 DNA reads TGTGCCAGCAGCAAATACATTGGGGAGCTGTTTTTT. As protein: CASSKYIGELFF. V gene TRBV9 combines with J gene TRBJ2-2; no clear D. This CDR3 spans 12 amino acids. Germline-derived CDR1 and CDR2 are SGDLS and YYNGEE. Trimming removed 4 bases at V and 8 bases at J, with 9 bases between.